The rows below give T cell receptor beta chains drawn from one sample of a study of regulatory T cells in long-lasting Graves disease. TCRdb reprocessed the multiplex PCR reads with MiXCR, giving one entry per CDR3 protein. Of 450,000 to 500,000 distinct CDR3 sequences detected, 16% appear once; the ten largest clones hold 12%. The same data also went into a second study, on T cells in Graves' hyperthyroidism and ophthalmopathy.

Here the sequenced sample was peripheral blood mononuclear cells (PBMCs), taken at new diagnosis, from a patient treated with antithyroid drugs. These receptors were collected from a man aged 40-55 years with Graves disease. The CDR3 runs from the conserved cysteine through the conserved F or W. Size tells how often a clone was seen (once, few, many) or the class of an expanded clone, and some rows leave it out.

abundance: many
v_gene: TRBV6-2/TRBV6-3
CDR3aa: CASRQGGPYNEQFF

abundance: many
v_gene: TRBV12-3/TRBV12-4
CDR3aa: CASSHRGSQETQYF

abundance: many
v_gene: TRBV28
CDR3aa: CASSGGRLAGHGELFF

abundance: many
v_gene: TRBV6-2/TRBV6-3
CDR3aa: CASSWGKGETQYF

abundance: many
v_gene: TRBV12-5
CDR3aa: CASGPGRAVGYEQYF

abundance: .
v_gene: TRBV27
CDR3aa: CASSLGRVSEQYF

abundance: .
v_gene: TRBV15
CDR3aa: CATSRDTSFNEQFF

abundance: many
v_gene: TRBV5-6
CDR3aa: CASSEKDRAHTEAFF

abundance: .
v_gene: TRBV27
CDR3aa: CASRTGGGQPQHF

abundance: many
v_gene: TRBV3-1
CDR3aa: CASSPERGSGMNF